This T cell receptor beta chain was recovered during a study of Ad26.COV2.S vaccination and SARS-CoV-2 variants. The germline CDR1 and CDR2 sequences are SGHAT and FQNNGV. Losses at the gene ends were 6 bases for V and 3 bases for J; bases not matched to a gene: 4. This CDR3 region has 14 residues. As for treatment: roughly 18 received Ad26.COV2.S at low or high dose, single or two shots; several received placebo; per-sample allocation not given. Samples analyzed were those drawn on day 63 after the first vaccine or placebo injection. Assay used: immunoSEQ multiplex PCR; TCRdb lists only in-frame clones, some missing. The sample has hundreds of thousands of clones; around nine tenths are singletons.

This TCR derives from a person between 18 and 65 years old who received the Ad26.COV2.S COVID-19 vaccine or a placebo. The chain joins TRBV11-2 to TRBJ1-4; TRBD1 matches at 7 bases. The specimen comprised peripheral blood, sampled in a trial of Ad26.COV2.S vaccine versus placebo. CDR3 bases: TGTGCCAGCAGAAGGGGGCTGCCTAATGAAAAACTGTTTTTT. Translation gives CASRRGLPNEKLFF.